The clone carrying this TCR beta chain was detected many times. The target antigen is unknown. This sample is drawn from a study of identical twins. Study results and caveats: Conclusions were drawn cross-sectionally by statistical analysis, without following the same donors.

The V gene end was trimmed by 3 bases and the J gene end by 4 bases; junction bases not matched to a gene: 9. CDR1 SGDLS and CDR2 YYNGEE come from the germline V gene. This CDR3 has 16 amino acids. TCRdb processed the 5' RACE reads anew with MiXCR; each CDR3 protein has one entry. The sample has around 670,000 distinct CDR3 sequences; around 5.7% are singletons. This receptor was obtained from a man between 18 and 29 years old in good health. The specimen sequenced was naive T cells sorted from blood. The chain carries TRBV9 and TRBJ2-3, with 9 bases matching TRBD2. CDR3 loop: CASSALLAGDADTQYF. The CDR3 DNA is TGTGCCAGCAGCGCCCTCTTAGCGGGAGATGCAGATACGCAGTATTTT.